This T cell receptor beta chain was recorded in a study of Ad26.COV2.S vaccination and SARS-CoV-2 variants. Study in general: Once, or twice with 56 days between doses, Ad26.COV2.S was given intramuscularly. Findings and limits, study-wide: Vaccinees displayed broader spike-specific TCR repertoires than placebo recipients.

Profiling relied on immunoSEQ multiplex PCR, and the TCRdb table lists in-frame clones only, not all of them. The data contain about 410,000 clones, roughly nine tenths of them singletons. To note about this clone: No antigen is known for it.

This CDR3 comprises 16 residues. V shed 4 bases and J 1 base; nucleotides not matched to a gene: 10. The germline gives CDR1 LGHNA, CDR2 YSLEER. The treatment: about 20 received Ad26.COV2.S at low or high dose, single or two shots; 5 received placebo; per-sample allocation not given. After the first vaccine or placebo injection, samples were drawn on day 63. In Boston, an adult donor aged 18-55 years took part. This vaccine is an Ad26 vector that expresses the Wuhan-strain SARS-CoV-2 spike. J is TRBJ2-7 and V is TRBV4-3, with 7 bases matching TRBD2. The specimen was peripheral blood, collected in a trial of Ad26.COV2.S vaccine versus placebo. This TCR was recovered from a person aged 18-65 years who received the Ad26.COV2.S COVID-19 vaccine or a placebo. In nucleotides, the CDR3 is TGCGCCAGCAGCCGCGAATTGCCGGGACTATCCTACGAGCAGTACTTC. Its protein is CASSRELPGLSYEQYF.